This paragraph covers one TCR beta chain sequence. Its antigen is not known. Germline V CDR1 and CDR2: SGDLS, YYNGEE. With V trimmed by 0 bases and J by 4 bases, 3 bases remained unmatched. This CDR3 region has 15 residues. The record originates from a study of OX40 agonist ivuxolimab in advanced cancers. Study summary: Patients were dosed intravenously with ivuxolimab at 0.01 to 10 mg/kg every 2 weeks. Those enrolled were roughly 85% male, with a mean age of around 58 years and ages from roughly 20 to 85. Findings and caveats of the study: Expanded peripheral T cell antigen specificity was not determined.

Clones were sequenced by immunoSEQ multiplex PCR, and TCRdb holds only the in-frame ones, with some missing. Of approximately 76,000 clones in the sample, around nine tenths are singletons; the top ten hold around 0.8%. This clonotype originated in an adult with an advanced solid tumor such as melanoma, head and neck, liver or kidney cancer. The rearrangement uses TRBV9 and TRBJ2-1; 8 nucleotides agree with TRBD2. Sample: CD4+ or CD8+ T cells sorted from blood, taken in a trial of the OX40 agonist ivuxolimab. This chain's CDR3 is CASSVGSGGYNEQFF. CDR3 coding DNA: TGTGCCAGCAGCGTAGGAAGCGGGGGTTACAATGAGCAGTTCTTC.